The rows below give T cell receptor beta chains drawn from one sample of a study of cytomegalovirus exposure and HLA in healthy donors. The repertoire was sequenced with immunoSEQ multiplex PCR; TCRdb's copy has only in-frame clones and lacks some. The sample consists of around 180,000 clones, about 72% of them appearing once. The sequenced sample consisted of PBMCs. These receptors came from a girl aged 10 to 17 in good health and CMV-seronegative. CDR3s include the opening cysteine and the closing phenylalanine or tryptophan. Each record gives: clone size, J gene, V gene, D gene, CDR3 protein, CDR3 DNA. A D gene is named only where the DNA matches it firmly. Rows may omit the clone size; those that give it use once, few, many or a size class.

clone_size: -
j_call: TRBJ2-7
v_call: TRBV7-9
d_call: TRBD2
cdr3_aa: CASSLASGGPLREQYF
cdr3_nt: TGTGCCAGCAGCTTGGCTAGCGGGGGGCCTCTTAGGGAGCAGTACTTC

clone_size: -
j_call: TRBJ1-4
v_call: TRBV5-6
d_call: -
cdr3_aa: CASSSRGELFF
cdr3_nt: TGTGCCAGCAGCTCCCGGGGGGAACTGTTTTTT

clone_size: -
j_call: TRBJ2-3
v_call: TRBV5-1
d_call: TRBD2
cdr3_aa: CASRSGGPTDTQYF
cdr3_nt: TGCGCCAGCAGGAGCGGGGGGCCCACAGATACGCAGTATTTT

clone_size: once
j_call: TRBJ2-2
v_call: TRBV25-1
d_call: TRBD1
cdr3_aa: CASSAPTGVRTGELFF
cdr3_nt: TGTGCCAGCAGTGCGCCGACAGGGGTTCGGACCGGGGAGCTGTTTTTT

clone_size: -
j_call: TRBJ1-1
v_call: TRBV7-8
d_call: -
cdr3_aa: CASSYISGTEAFF
cdr3_nt: TGTGCCAGCAGCTATATTTCGGGCACTGAAGCTTTCTTT

clone_size: few
j_call: TRBJ2-5
v_call: TRBV7-9
d_call: -
cdr3_aa: CASSYPTGIQETQYF
cdr3_nt: TGTGCCAGCAGCTACCCGACAGGTATCCAAGAGACCCAGTACTTC

clone_size: -
j_call: TRBJ1-5
v_call: TRBV6-5
d_call: -
cdr3_aa: CASSSTGQPQHF
cdr3_nt: TGTGCCAGCAGCTCTACAGGGCAGCCCCAGCATTTT

clone_size: -
j_call: TRBJ1-5
v_call: TRBV6-1
d_call: -
cdr3_aa: CARENQPQHF
cdr3_nt: TGTGCCAGAGAGAATCAGCCCCAGCATTTT

clone_size: once
j_call: TRBJ2-7
v_call: TRBV4-1
d_call: TRBD1
cdr3_aa: CASSPPGTGVDEQYF
cdr3_nt: TGCGCCAGCAGCCCTCCCGGGACAGGGGTAGACGAGCAGTACTTC

clone_size: -
j_call: TRBJ1-4
v_call: TRBV27
d_call: TRBD1
cdr3_aa: CASSPQGQGNEKLFF
cdr3_nt: TGTGCCAGCAGTCCCCAGGGACAGGGCAACGAAAAACTGTTTTTT

clone_size: once
j_call: TRBJ1-4
v_call: TRBV6-6
d_call: -
cdr3_aa: CASSPRQAGNEKLFF
cdr3_nt: TGTGCCAGCAGCCCGAGACAGGCTGGGAATGAAAAACTGTTTTTT

clone_size: few
j_call: TRBJ2-1
v_call: TRBV13
d_call: TRBD2
cdr3_aa: CASSLLVAGNEQFF
cdr3_nt: TGTGCCAGCAGCTTGCTAGTAGCGGGGAATGAGCAGTTCTTC

clone_size: -
j_call: TRBJ2-3
v_call: TRBV6-1
d_call: TRBD1
cdr3_aa: CASSGVDRGRQDTQYF
cdr3_nt: TGTGCCAGCAGTGGAGTGGACAGGGGGCGCCAGGATACGCAGTATTTT

clone_size: -
j_call: TRBJ1-5
v_call: TRBV7-7
d_call: TRBD1
cdr3_aa: CASSQPARGRLGQPQHF
cdr3_nt: TGTGCCAGCAGCCAGCCCGCCAGGGGGCGCTTAGGTCAGCCCCAGCATTTT

clone_size: -
j_call: TRBJ1-1
v_call: TRBV7-9
d_call: -
cdr3_aa: CASSQDGGAEAFF
cdr3_nt: TGTGCCAGCAGCCAAGACGGCGGGGCTGAAGCTTTCTTT

clone_size: -
j_call: TRBJ1-1
v_call: TRBV7-9
d_call: -
cdr3_aa: CASSLVMNTEAFF
cdr3_nt: TGTGCCAGCAGCTTAGTCATGAACACTGAAGCTTTCTTT

clone_size: -
j_call: TRBJ2-1
v_call: TRBV4-2
d_call: TRBD2
cdr3_aa: CASSQPTSGHNEQFF
cdr3_nt: TGTGCCAGCAGCCAGCCGACTAGCGGGCACAATGAGCAGTTCTTC

clone_size: -
j_call: TRBJ1-1
v_call: TRBV29-1
d_call: -
cdr3_aa: CSVKPRGNTEAFF
cdr3_nt: TGCAGCGTGAAACCCAGGGGGAACACTGAAGCTTTCTTT

clone_size: -
j_call: TRBJ2-5
v_call: TRBV27
d_call: -
cdr3_aa: CASSPPGGAHGETQYF
cdr3_nt: TGTGCCAGCAGTCCGCCTGGAGGGGCGCACGGGGAGACCCAGTACTTC

clone_size: -
j_call: TRBJ1-1
v_call: TRBV19
d_call: TRBD1
cdr3_aa: CASASGQRNTEAFF
cdr3_nt: TGTGCCAGCGCCTCGGGACAGAGGAACACTGAAGCTTTCTTT

clone_size: -
j_call: TRBJ2-6
v_call: TRBV4-1
d_call: TRBD1
cdr3_aa: CASSQEDRAASGANVLTF
cdr3_nt: TGCGCCAGCAGCCAAGAGGACAGGGCAGCCTCTGGGGCCAACGTCCTGACTTTC

clone_size: -
j_call: TRBJ2-1
v_call: TRBV7-9
d_call: -
cdr3_aa: CASSITSSYNEQFF
cdr3_nt: TGTGCCAGCAGCATTACCAGCTCCTACAATGAGCAGTTCTTC

clone_size: few
j_call: TRBJ2-7
v_call: TRBV28
d_call: -
cdr3_aa: CASSQGSLLSYEQYF
cdr3_nt: TGTGCCAGCAGTCAGGGGTCCCTTCTCTCCTACGAGCAGTACTTC

clone_size: -
j_call: TRBJ2-7
v_call: TRBV14
d_call: -
cdr3_aa: CASSQVAVYEQYF
cdr3_nt: TGTGCCAGCAGCCAAGTGGCAGTCTACGAGCAGTACTTC

clone_size: -
j_call: TRBJ2-1
v_call: TRBV7-9
d_call: TRBD2
cdr3_aa: CASSSSGTSGDNEQFF
cdr3_nt: TGTGCCAGCAGCTCCTCCGGGACTAGCGGCGACAATGAGCAGTTCTTC

clone_size: -
j_call: TRBJ1-1
v_call: TRBV18
d_call: -
cdr3_aa: CASSPQRDTEAFF
cdr3_nt: TGTGCCAGCTCACCACAGAGGGACACTGAAGCTTTCTTT

clone_size: -
j_call: TRBJ1-6
v_call: TRBV7-9
d_call: -
cdr3_aa: CASSSSQGWNSPLHF
cdr3_nt: TGTGCCAGCAGCTCATCACAGGGATGGAATTCACCCCTCCACTTT

clone_size: -
j_call: TRBJ2-1
v_call: TRBV5-1
d_call: -
cdr3_aa: CASRGTGVDEQFF
cdr3_nt: TGCGCCAGCAGGGGGACTGGAGTCGATGAGCAGTTCTTC

clone_size: -
j_call: TRBJ2-7
v_call: TRBV19
d_call: TRBD2
cdr3_aa: CASSPTGTNEQYF
cdr3_nt: TGTGCCAGTAGTCCGACCGGGACTAACGAGCAGTACTTC

clone_size: few
j_call: TRBJ1-3
v_call: TRBV2
d_call: -
cdr3_aa: CASSEWQANPIYF
cdr3_nt: TGTGCCAGCAGTGAATGGCAGGCCAATCCCATATATTTT

clone_size: -
j_call: TRBJ2-5
v_call: TRBV11-2
d_call: -
cdr3_aa: CASSFSGEETQYF
cdr3_nt: TGTGCCAGCAGCTTTAGCGGAGAAGAGACCCAGTACTTC

clone_size: -
j_call: TRBJ2-3
v_call: TRBV19
d_call: TRBD1
cdr3_aa: CASSYRDRWPDTQYF
cdr3_nt: TGTGCCAGCAGCTACCGGGACAGGTGGCCAGATACGCAGTATTTT

clone_size: -
j_call: TRBJ1-4
v_call: TRBV5-1
d_call: -
cdr3_aa: CASSLAGILSNEKLFF
cdr3_nt: TGCGCCAGCAGCTTGGCAGGGATTCTCTCTAATGAAAAACTGTTTTTT

clone_size: once
j_call: TRBJ2-1
v_call: TRBV9
d_call: TRBD2
cdr3_aa: CASSVELAGRNEQFF
cdr3_nt: TGTGCCAGCAGCGTAGAACTAGCGGGGCGGAATGAGCAGTTCTTC

clone_size: -
j_call: TRBJ1-5
v_call: TRBV10-3
d_call: -
cdr3_aa: CAISESGNQPQHF
cdr3_nt: TGTGCCATCAGTGAATCGGGGAATCAGCCCCAGCATTTT

clone_size: -
j_call: TRBJ1-1
v_call: TRBV27
d_call: TRBD1
cdr3_aa: CASSSPTGGPNTEAFF
cdr3_nt: TGTGCCAGCAGTTCCCCGACAGGGGGGCCGAACACTGAAGCTTTCTTT